The source of this TCR beta chain is a study of blood T cell repertoires in COVID-19. About the research overall: T cells, B-cell-depleted T cells, or PBMCs supplied cDNA or gDNA.

This study enrolled people aged 18 to 89 from about two dozen US geographic areas. Authors' methods: Amplification of reference gene primers was used by the study to estimate nucleated cell counts. Produced via immunoSEQ multiplex PCR; TCRdb's table is partial and in-frame only. Clone size and the V and J calls come from that table; the DNA yielded D and trimming. The data hold roughly 360,000 clones, with approximately 88% observed a single time. The germline V and J ends were trimmed by 2 bases and 4 bases, with 8 bases remaining between them. Germline V CDR1 and CDR2: MNHEY, SVGEGT. The CDR3 length is 14 residues.

The sequenced sample was PBMCs or T cells enriched from blood (not recorded which). This receptor was obtained from a woman aged 30 to 39 with acute COVID-19. The V gene is TRBV6-2 or TRBV6-3, the J gene TRBJ2-2; D remains unclear. The CDR3 sequence is CASSYVSSTGELFF. The CDR3 DNA sequence: TGTGCCAGCAGTTACGTGTCTAGCACCGGGGAGCTGTTTTTT.